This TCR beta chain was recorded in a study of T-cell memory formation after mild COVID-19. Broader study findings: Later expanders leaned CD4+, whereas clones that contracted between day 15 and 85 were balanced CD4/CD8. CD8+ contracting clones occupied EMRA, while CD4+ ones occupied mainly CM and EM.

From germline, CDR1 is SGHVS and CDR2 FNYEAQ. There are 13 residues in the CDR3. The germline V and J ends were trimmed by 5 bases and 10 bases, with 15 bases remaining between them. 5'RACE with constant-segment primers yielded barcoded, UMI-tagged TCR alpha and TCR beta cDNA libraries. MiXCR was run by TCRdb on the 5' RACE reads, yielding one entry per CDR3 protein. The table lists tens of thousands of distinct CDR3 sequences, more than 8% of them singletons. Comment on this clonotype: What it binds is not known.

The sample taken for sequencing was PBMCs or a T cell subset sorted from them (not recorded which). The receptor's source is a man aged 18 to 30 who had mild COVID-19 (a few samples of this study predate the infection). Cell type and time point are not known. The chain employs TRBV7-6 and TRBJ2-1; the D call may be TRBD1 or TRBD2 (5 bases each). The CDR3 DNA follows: TGTGCCAGCAGCCCCCGGGACCCAGACGAGCAGTTCTTC. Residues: CASSPRDPDEQFF.